Following are 5 T cell receptor beta chains from one sample sequenced in a study of early T cells in non-severe SARS-CoV-2 infection (dated by TCRdb to 2020 to 2023). The method behind the library was 5' RACE. For sequencing, a NextSeq 500 was employed. In TCRdb, the public reads were trimmed at Q25 with fastp and aligned with MiXCR, with productive beta chains retained. Here each entry gathers all rows of one CDR3 protein and keeps the most common genes and DNA. The sample table holds tens of thousands of distinct CDR3 sequences, of which roughly 9.4% were seen once. About 5.3% of the sample rests with the top ten. The sequences come from whole blood, collected at baseline. The receptors stem from an adult who was a healthcare worker with PCR-confirmed SARS-CoV-2 infection or an uninfected control (not recorded which).

The chain has TRBV28 and TRBJ2-7, with 11 bases fitting TRBD2. Germline V gene data show CDR1 as MDHEN and CDR2 as SYDVKM. V gave up 5 bases and J gave up 2 bases; unmatched junction bases: 5. This CDR3 spans 15 amino acids. The CDR3 is CASSPRLAGPYEQYF. The CDR3 DNA reads TGTGCCAGCAGTCCTAGACTAGCGGGGCCCTACGAGCAGTACTTC.

This clonotype was counted ten times or more. The J gene is TRBJ2-3, the V gene TRBV20-1, with D perhaps matching TRBD2 (6 bases). Germline lookup yields CDR1 DFQATT and CDR2 SNEGSKA (reference sequence). V lost 5 bases and J lost 5, with 23 bases in between. The CDR3 loop spans 16 amino acids. CDR3 DNA: TGCAGTGCTCGTGGTTTACCGGGGGTCGTAGGAGATACGCAGTATTTT. Amino acid sequence: CSARGLPGVVGDTQYF.

The V gene is TRBV20-1, the J gene TRBJ2-3; D not certain. This CDR3 comprises 15 residues. Trimming left V 6 bases short and J 4 bases short, with 20 bases between. The germline V gene has CDR1 DFQATT and CDR2 SNEGSKA (reference sequence). The CDR3 nucleotides read TGCAGTGCAGTTGAGACGGCAGGTCAAGCAGATACGCAGTATTTT. Its translation: CSAVETAGQADTQYF.

This clonotype was recorded many times. The chain has TRBV11-3 and TRBJ2-1; 11 bases agree with TRBD2. The CDR3 length is 14 residues. The trim removed 5 bases at V and 9 bases at J, leaving 6 bases unmatched. The germline V gene has CDR1 SGHNT and CDR2 YENEEA. The CDR3: CASSPGTSGSEQFF. CDR3 in DNA: TGTGCCAGCAGCCCCGGGACTAGCGGCAGTGAGCAGTTCTTC.

There are many counts of this clonotype. V is TRBV2 and J is TRBJ2-1, with TRBD2 identical over 8 bases. The length of the CDR3 is 14 residues. V was clipped by 3 bases and J by 4 bases; unmatched bases: 2. Germline-derived CDR1 and CDR2 are SNHLY and FYNNEI. The CDR3 spells CASSESGGYNEQFF. The DNA for the CDR3 is TGTGCCAGCAGTGAGAGCGGGGGATACAATGAGCAGTTCTTC.